The sequence of this T cell receptor beta chain was determined in a study of cytomegalovirus exposure and HLA in healthy donors. Overall study context: T cells numbering around 170 million yielded around 120 million unique TCR beta sequences in an earlier analysis.

Whole-study findings and limits: Overall, approximately 150 TCR beta chains were annotated as cytomegalovirus-associated.

It was with 60 Vbeta and 13 Jbeta primers that the PCR ran. The repertoire was sequenced with immunoSEQ multiplex PCR; TCRdb's copy has only in-frame clones and lacks some. In the table there are about 140,000 clones, over 75% of which are singletons. As concerns this clone: The antigen is unknown.

The V gene's germline CDR1 is MDHEN and CDR2 SYDVKM. The CDR3 runs 17 residues. Trimming shortened V by 1 base and J by 1 base, and 16 bases separated the two germline ends. The TCR comes from a man in his fifties or sixties in good health and CMV-seronegative. Sequencing input: PBMCs. The rearrangement links TRBV28 to TRBJ1-1, with a weak D call TRBD1 (6 bases). Here the CDR3 DNA reads TGTGCCAGCAGTTTATCGGGGGGCGCTTGGAGGAACACTGAAGCTTTCTTT. Residues: CASSLSGGAWRNTEAFF.